These 24 T cell receptor beta chains share one sample of origin, sequenced in a study of radiotherapy plus CTLA-4 blockade in lung cancer. The protocol was immunoSEQ multiplex PCR, while the TCRdb copy is restricted to in-frame clones and leaves out a portion. The repertoire holds tens of thousands of clones, with 70% to 80% as singletons. The starting material was peripheral blood, obtained from a patient treated with radiotherapy plus ipilimumab. All receptors come from a human donor with non-small cell lung cancer who had stable disease on radiotherapy plus ipilimumab.

The chain combines TRBV28 with TRBJ2-1; D unresolved. The germline gives CDR1 MDHEN, CDR2 SYDVKM. V was pared by 2 bases and J by 5 bases, with 13 bases between. This CDR3 is built from 15 residues. CDR3 protein: CASSLRPVDDNEQFF. CDR3 in DNA: TGTGCCAGCAGTTTACGGCCCGTGGACGACAATGAGCAGTTCTTC.

The CDR3 protein is CASSLTGGATYEQYV. Written as DNA, the CDR3 is TGTGCCAGCAGCTTAACAGGGGGCGCAACCTACGAGCAGTACGTC. V gene TRBV5-5 combines with J gene TRBJ2-7; TRBD1 matches at 9 bases. V lost 2 bases, J lost 2 bases, and 5 bases stayed unmatched. The germline gives CDR1 SGHKS, CDR2 YYEKEE (reference sequence). The CDR3 consists of 15 residues.

The chain combines TRBV5-1 with TRBJ1-1; TRBD1 matches at 7 bases. The CDR3 is 19 amino acids. Per the germline V gene, CDR1 is SGHRS and CDR2 is YFSETQ. V shed 4 bases, J shed 0 bases, and the junction held 18 bases outside the gene matches. The CDR3 DNA reads as TGCGCCAGCAGCAAGAGTCAAGGGACAGTAAACAAAATGAACACTGAAGCTTTCTTT. It is translated as CASSKSQGTVNKMNTEAFF.

The chain joins TRBV7-3 to TRBJ2-1; 11 nucleotides match TRBD1. CDR3 length: 15 amino acids. Germline CDR1 and CDR2: SGHTA and FQGTGA. V was clipped by 4 bases and J by 6 bases; unmatched bases: 5. The CDR3 loop reads CASSSGQGASNEQFF. In DNA, the CDR3 is TGTGCCAGCAGCTCTGGACAGGGGGCGTCCAATGAGCAGTTCTTC.

J is TRBJ1-1 and V is TRBV19; 8 bases match TRBD1. The CDR3 has 15 residues. Germline values: CDR1 LNHDA, CDR2 SQIVND (reference sequence). With V trimmed by 5 bases and J by 0 bases, 5 bases remained unmatched. The CDR3 spells CASSLWTGMNTEAFF. The CDR3 DNA reads as TGTGCCAGTAGTCTGTGGACAGGGATGAACACTGAAGCTTTCTTT.

The chain is built from TRBV6-1 and TRBJ2-5; the D is unclear. Trimming removed 3 bases from V and 5 bases from J, with 13 bases in between. This CDR3 contains 14 residues. The germline CDR1 and CDR2 sequences are MNHNS and SASEGT. CDR3 protein: CASSETHLGETQYF. The CDR3 DNA reads TGTGCCAGCAGTGAGACACACCTGGGGGAGACCCAGTACTTC.

The sample holds one count of this clone. This chain uses TRBV5-1 with TRBJ1-2; 11 bases line up with TRBD1. This CDR3 contains 14 residues. Germline loops: CDR1 SGHRS, CDR2 YFSETQ. V was pared by 4 bases and J by 8 bases, with 7 bases of the junction left unmatched. The CDR3 bases are TGCGCCAGCAGCATCGGGACAGGGGGGGAGGGCTACACCTTC. As protein: CASSIGTGGEGYTF.

V and J are TRBV2 and TRBJ2-7, with 9 bases lining up with TRBD1. Germline CDR1 SNHLY, CDR2 FYNNEI. The V gene end was trimmed by 4 bases and the J gene end by 2 bases; junction bases not matched to a gene: 3. This CDR3 region has 14 residues. Written as DNA, the CDR3 is TGTGCCAGCAGTGGGGGGACAGGGACCTACGAGCAGTACTTC. It encodes CASSGGTGTYEQYF.

The chain carries TRBV7-9 and TRBJ1-3, with D unresolved. The CDR3 runs 15 residues. V dropped 1 base and J dropped 1 base, with 8 bases sitting between them. The V gene's germline CDR1 is SEHNR and CDR2 FQNEAQ (reference sequence). CDR3 loop: CASSLVSGSGNTIYF. DNA of the CDR3: TGTGCCAGCAGCTTAGTTTCGGGGTCTGGAAACACCATATATTTT.

This clone was seen more than once but under ten times. The chain combines TRBV25-1 with TRBJ2-5; D call uncertain. Per the germline V gene, CDR1 is MGHDK and CDR2 is SYGVNS. The CDR3 is 13 amino acids. The ends were cut back, 3 bases at V and 0 bases at J, with 5 bases in the middle. The CDR3 DNA reads as TGTGCCAGCAGTGATTACGACCAAGAGACCCAGTACTTC. Protein: CASSDYDQETQYF.

Written as DNA, the CDR3 is TGTGCCAGCTCATCAGGGGGCTCAAATGGCTACACCTTC. This translates into CASSSGGSNGYTF. The chain joins TRBV18 to TRBJ1-2, with TRBD1 identical over 8 bases. The trim removed 5 bases at V and 6 bases at J, leaving 5 bases unmatched. CDR1 and CDR2 from the germline V gene are KGHSH and LQKENI. The CDR3 length is 13 residues.

The CDR3 is CASRETTRYGYTF. The DNA of the CDR3 is TGTGCCAGCAGGGAGACTACCCGCTATGGCTACACCTTC. This chain joins TRBV6-5 and TRBJ1-2; the D is unclear. CDR1 is MNHEY, CDR2 SVGAGI, per germline. Trimming removed 6 bases at V and 4 bases at J, with 12 bases between. The CDR3 spans 13 residues.

V is TRBV19 and J is TRBJ2-1, with D perhaps matching TRBD2 (6 bases). Germline CDR1 and CDR2: LNHDA and SQIVND (reference sequence). This CDR3 is 16 amino acids long. V gave up 6 bases and J gave up 1 base, with 16 bases separating them. The CDR3 nucleotides read TGTGCCAGTAGAACTCGGGACTCCGAATCCTACAATGAGCAGTTCTTC. Amino acid sequence: CASRTRDSESYNEQFF. The whole variable domain, filled in from reference TRBV19 and TRBJ2-1, reads DGGITQSPKYLFRKEGQNVTLSCEQNLNHDAMYWYRQDPGQGLRLIYYSQIVNDFQKGDIAEGYSVSREKKESFPLTVTSAQKNPTAFYLCASRTRDSESYNEQFFGPGTRLTVL.

The CDR3 loop reads CASSYSTGRGGEQYF. Here the CDR3 DNA reads TGTGCCAGCAGTTACTCGACCGGCAGGGGGGGCGAGCAGTACTTC. This chain joins TRBV6-5 and TRBJ2-7, with D perhaps assigned TRBD1 or TRBD2 (7 bases each). With 0 bases removed from V and 6 bases from J, the gap between germline ends came to 15 bases. This CDR3 spans 15 amino acids. From germline, CDR1 is MNHEY and CDR2 SVGAGI.

The V call is TRBV27, the J call TRBJ1-1; 7 bases are a match to TRBD1. Germline lookup yields CDR1 MNHEY and CDR2 SMNVEV (reference sequence). The CDR3 runs to 12 residues. With V trimmed by 6 bases and J by 10 bases, 8 bases remained unmatched. The CDR3 region is CASSQQGRIAFF. In DNA, the CDR3 is TGTGCCAGCAGCCAACAGGGGCGCATAGCTTTCTTT.

The V gene is TRBV7-2, the J gene TRBJ2-7; D possibly corresponds to TRBD2 (6 bases). Trimming removed 5 bases from V and 0 bases from J, with 14 bases in between. In germline, CDR1 is SGHTA, CDR2 FQGNSA. The CDR3 is made up of 15 amino acids. The CDR3: CASSTQLAASYEQYF. The CDR3 DNA reads TGTGCCAGCAGCACCCAACTAGCCGCCTCCTACGAGCAGTACTTC.

The genes are TRBV30 and TRBJ1-3; D remains ambiguous. With 0 bases removed from V and 1 base from J, the gap between germline ends came to 13 bases. This CDR3 region has 16 residues. Germline V gene sequence: CDR1 GTSNPN, CDR2 SVGIG (reference sequence). Here the CDR3 DNA reads TGTGCCTGGAGTGTACTGAGTCGGGGATCTGGAAACACCATATATTTT. Protein: CAWSVLSRGSGNTIYF.

J is TRBJ2-5 and V is TRBV6-5; a weak D match, TRBD2 (6 bases). CDR3 length equals 14 residues. The V end was cut by 5 bases, the J end by 7 bases, with 17 bases between. Per germline, CDR1 MNHEY and CDR2 SVGAGI. The CDR3 nucleotides are TGTGCCAGCAGTGAGGAAGGGGACTCGGGGACCCAGTACTTC. It specifies CASSEEGDSGTQYF.

This clone has more than one count but fewer than ten. This sequence joins TRBV23-1 and TRBJ2-7; D may correspond to TRBD1 or TRBD2 (5 bases each). TRBV23-1 is identified as an open reading frame with a role that is uncertain. V was shortened by 4 bases and J by 3 bases, with 7 bases between the two germline ends. This CDR3 region has 12 residues. In nucleotides, the CDR3 is TGCGCCAGCAGTCGAGGGGACTACGAGCAGTACGTC. It yields the protein CASSRGDYEQYV.

This CDR3 is CASSLTGTSGADEQFF. The CDR3 coding sequence is TGTGCCAGCAGCCTCACGGGGACTAGCGGGGCAGATGAGCAGTTCTTC. The V gene is TRBV9, the J gene TRBJ2-1; TRBD2 agrees at 13 bases. After removal of 4 bases from V and 8 bases from J, the junction contained 9 bases not matched to a gene. The CDR3 loop spans 16 amino acids. Germline-derived CDR1 and CDR2 are SGDLS and YYNGEE.

The V and J genes are TRBV19 and TRBJ1-2; D unresolved. CDR1 LNHDA and CDR2 SQIVND come from the germline V gene (reference sequence). The CDR3 totals 13 residues. Trimming shortened V by 3 bases and J by 4 bases, and 9 bases separated the two germline ends. The CDR3 loop is CASSMSIFYGYTF. The CDR3 coding sequence is TGTGCCAGTAGTATGAGTATTTTCTATGGCTACACCTTC.

The chain combines TRBV5-1 with TRBJ2-2; weak D call: TRBD1 (6 bases). CDR3 size: 15 residues. Trimming removed 4 bases at V and 3 bases at J, with 13 bases between. Germline V gives CDR1 SGHRS, CDR2 YFSETQ. The CDR3 DNA sequence: TGCGCCAGCAGCCTGAGACAGGCGGACACCGGGGAGCTGTTTTTT. It specifies CASSLRQADTGELFF.

As for this clone: A junction boundary mismatches the germline segment, possibly from a read error. The chain links TRBV5-4 to TRBJ1-6, with a possible D match to TRBD1 (5 bases). Germline CDR1 is SGHNT and CDR2 is YYREEE (reference sequence). The CDR3 has 17 amino acids. CDR3 residues: CAGSLAGWGAGNSPLHF. In nucleotides, the CDR3 is TGTGCCGGCAGCTTGGCCGGGTGGGGCGCGGGTAATTCACCCCTCCACTTT.

The chain has TRBV6-6 and TRBJ2-1, with D perhaps TRBD2 (7 bases). V gave up 5 bases and J gave up 3 bases, with 14 bases separating them. CDR1 MNHNY and CDR2 SVGAGI come from the germline V gene (reference sequence). The CDR3 length is 15 residues. CDR3 region: CASSETGGLYNEQFF. The CDR3 coding sequence is TGTGCCAGCAGTGAGACGGGGGGCCTCTACAATGAGCAGTTCTTC.